This TCR beta chain was captured in a study of T-cell memory formation after mild COVID-19 (TCRdb year 2021). With regard to the full study: TCR sequence clusters from the two donors were found to be largely donor specific. Longitudinal TCRalpha and TCRbeta repertoire sequencing tracked T-cell clones expanding and contracting after mild COVID-19 in a couple of donors. The cohort was made up of two young adult volunteers, one female and one male, who were previously healthy. Results and caveats for the whole study, not just this receptor: SARS-CoV-2 specificity was not confirmed for the second-wave clones peaking on day 37. Some responding clones were found in pre-infection memory, which suggests that pre-existing cross-reactive memory T cells took part in the SARS-CoV-2 response. Balanced CD4/CD8 phenotypes were observed for clones contracting from day 15 to 85, whereas a bias towards CD4+ was observed for a second wave of clones expanding from day 15 to 37. Contracting CD4+ clones turned up mainly in the CM and EM memory subsets, whereas EMRA was where CD8+ clones were enriched. The study covered only two mild cases, and larger cohorts including severe cases with pre-infection samples were considered necessary.

This clonotype was observed a few times. There is no known antigen for this receptor. No base quality information exists; no much larger clone differs at one position. TCRdb shows the sequencer as Illumina NovaSeq 6000. TCRalpha and TCRbeta cDNA libraries were built by 5'RACE with constant-segment primers, adding sample barcodes and unique molecular identifiers. RNA was extracted from every sample with Trizol reagent. Libraries were amplified in two PCR steps, with a second sample barcode and Illumina TruSeq adapters added in the second step. Libraries were sequenced on an Illumina NovaSeq with 2 x 150 bp paired-end reads. Processing in the source paper ran as follows. With migec v1.2.7, reads were demultiplexed and then collapsed into UMI-guided consensus sequences. Using mixcr v2.1.11, UMI consensuses were aligned to TRA and TRB V and J templates and then assembled into clonotypes. Clonotypes were classified as expanded or contracted when called significant by both edgeR and NoisET, with noise models trained on biological replicates. edgeR calls used a false discovery rate-adjusted p below 0.01 and a log2 fold-change threshold of 1. As an exploratory analysis of dynamics, max-normalized trajectories of the 1000 most abundant clonotypes were examined with PCA combined with hierarchical clustering. Separately sequenced CD4+ and CD8+ repertoires were used to assign the CD4 or CD8 phenotype of responding clones. The raw public reads went through TCRdb reprocessing: fastp at Q25, MiXCR clone calling, in-frame beta chains kept. Each entry merges the rows of one CDR3 protein and shows their most common DNA and genes. The V and J calls follow TCRdb's processing rather than the paper's. The sample contains about 250,000 distinct CDR3 sequences, 15% of them found a single time. The top ten constitute 2% to 2.5% of the sample.

At the junction V is shortened by 3 bases and J by 6 bases; bases outside the gene matches: 10. The CDR3 measures 15 amino acids from cysteine to phenylalanine. The DNA shown is the 45-base CDR3, in frame from base 1. Taken from the germline V gene, the CDR1 and CDR2 loops are MGHRA and YSYEKL. Ficoll-Paque density gradient centrifugation was the method used to isolate PBMCs. The V and J segments used are TRBV4-1 and TRBJ1-2, with TRBD1 identical over 7 junction bases. The sequence was obtained from an adult woman who had mild COVID-19 (a few samples of this study predate the infection). The sample titles of this study are shuffled in the database, so cell type and time point are left out; the donor was told from shared clones. The material sequenced was PBMCs or a T cell subset sorted from them (not recorded which). The nucleotide sequence reads as follows: TGCGCCAGCAGCCAGGTGGGACAGCGCGGAGATGGCTACACCTTC. Its protein is CASSQVGQRGDGYTF.